This TCR beta chain was documented in a study of regulatory T cells in long-lasting Graves disease. In germline, CDR1 is DFQATT, CDR2 SNEGSKA (reference sequence). Trimming removed 0 bases from V and 1 base from J; junction bases left unmatched: 3. CDR3 length: 15 residues. Libraries of TCR beta came from iRepertoire HTBI primers plus Arm-PCR of CDR3 regions. Each CDR3 protein is one row after TCRdb ran MiXCR on the multiplex PCR reads. The repertoire holds fewer than 650,000 distinct CDR3 sequences, under 20% seen once, with 18% in the top ten. Noted time point: newly diagnosed GD, antithyroid drugs for less than 3 months. The TCR library was prepared using RNA isolated from PBMCs. The patients were drawn from one endocrinology department in Xi'an, China. These same data were also listed under a study on T cells in Graves' hyperthyroidism and ophthalmopathy.

The clonotype comes from a woman aged 30 to 39 with Graves disease. The specimen comprised peripheral blood mononuclear cells (PBMCs), sampled at new diagnosis, from a patient treated with antithyroid drugs. The chain carries TRBV20-1 and TRBJ1-1; TRBD1 matches 9 bases. In DNA, the CDR3 is TGCAGTGCTAGAGAACGGGGACAGGGGAACACTGAAGCTTTCTTT. It codes for CSARERGQGNTEAFF.